These T cell receptor beta chains were read from a single sample in a study of cytomegalovirus exposure and HLA in healthy donors. Some clones are missing from TCRdb's copy, which holds only in-frame ones; the method was immunoSEQ multiplex PCR. There are under 90,000 clones in the sample; more than 80% occur only once, and 2.3% lies in the top ten. Sequencing was done on a sample of PBMCs. The receptors were sampled from a man aged 18 to 30 in good health and CMV-seronegative. CDR3s include the opening cysteine and the closing phenylalanine or tryptophan. The D gene is left open where the match is weak. The listing skips clone size in some rows; elsewhere it reads once, few, many or a size class.

.	.	TRBV11-2	TRBJ2-1	CASSEGHLPYNEQFF	TGTGCCAGCAGCGAGGGACACCTACCTTACAATGAGCAGTTCTTC
.	.	TRBV6-6	TRBJ2-5	CASSYFGETQYF	TGTGCCAGCAGTTATTTCGGGGAGACCCAGTACTTC
.	.	TRBV4-3	TRBJ2-2	CASSQDHGRNTGELFF	TGCGCCAGCAGCCAAGATCATGGCCGTAACACCGGGGAGCTGTTTTTT
.	.	TRBV9	TRBJ1-3	CASSPEGGATGNTIYF	TGTGCCAGCAGCCCCGAGGGGGGGGCGACTGGAAACACCATATATTTT
.	.	TRBV28	TRBJ2-7	CASSLARAGTDEQYF	TGTGCCAGCAGTCTAGCCCGGGCGGGGACGGACGAGCAGTACTTC
.	TRBD1	TRBV7-2	TRBJ2-5	CASSLGQGGRPYQETQYF	TGTGCCAGCAGCTTAGGACAGGGGGGAAGACCGTACCAAGAGACCCAGTACTTC
.	.	TRBV30	TRBJ1-2	CAWSGASTNYGYTF	TGTGCCTGGAGTGGGGCCAGCACCAACTATGGCTACACCTTC
.	.	TRBV28	TRBJ2-1	CASLKLRPNEQFF	TGTGCCAGCCTTAAACTACGTCCCAATGAGCAGTTCTTC
.	TRBD1	TRBV6-4	TRBJ2-1	CASSDSDRNEQFF	TGTGCCAGCAGTGACTCGGACAGGAATGAGCAGTTCTTC
.	.	TRBV6-5	TRBJ2-1	CASSYGGAGSNEQFF	TGTGCCAGCAGTTACGGGGGGGCAGGTAGCAATGAGCAGTTCTTC
.	.	TRBV28	TRBJ2-4	CASSFSRVGDKAGLLKNIQYF	TGTGCCAGCAGTTTCTCCAGGGTGGGGGACAAGGCGGGCCTCCTAAAAAACATTCAGTACTTC
.	.	TRBV14	TRBJ1-1	CASSHRQPKGNTEAFF	TGTGCCAGCAGCCACAGACAGCCTAAGGGGAACACTGAAGCTTTCTTT
.	TRBD1	TRBV10-3	TRBJ2-7	CAISGSPVTGGGGQYF	TGTGCCATCAGTGGTTCCCCCGTGACAGGGGGCGGTGGGCAGTACTTC
.	.	TRBV4-3	TRBJ2-3	CASSQDGTVTQYF	TGCGCCAGCAGCCAAGATGGGACTGTGACGCAGTATTTT
.	TRBD2	TRBV28	TRBJ2-1	CASSLIAGGGKQFF	TGTGCCAGCAGCCTTATAGCGGGAGGGGGAAAGCAGTTCTTC
.	.	TRBV11-3	TRBJ2-1	CASSQASRVNEQFF	TGTGCCAGCAGTCAGGCATCACGTGTCAATGAGCAGTTCTTC
.	TRBD1	TRBV5-1	TRBJ2-7	CASSLEWQGTGDAYEQYF	TGCGCCAGCAGCTTGGAGTGGCAAGGGACAGGGGATGCCTACGAGCAGTACTTC
.	TRBD1	TRBV7-9	TRBJ2-2	CASSPGGADWTGELFF	TGTGCCAGCAGCCCAGGGGGCGCGGATTGGACCGGGGAGCTGTTTTTT
.	TRBD2	TRBV5-1	TRBJ2-7	CASSGGLAGAGSYEQYF	TGCGCCAGCAGCGGGGGACTAGCGGGAGCGGGGTCCTACGAGCAGTACTTC
.	TRBD1	TRBV18	TRBJ1-5	CASSALGQGNSNQPQHF	TGTGCCAGCTCAGCATTAGGACAGGGAAATAGCAATCAGCCCCAGCATTTT
.	.	TRBV7-9	TRBJ1-1	CASSFRATGDYTEAFF	TGTGCCAGCAGCTTCCGCGCGACAGGTGACTACACTGAAGCTTTCTTT
.	.	TRBV4-3	TRBJ1-2	CASSQESARNYGYTF	TGCGCCAGCAGCCAGGAGTCGGCGAGGAACTATGGCTACACCTTC
.	TRBD2	TRBV13	TRBJ2-1	CASSTGTSGVGAYNEQFF	TGTGCCAGCAGCACCGGGACTAGCGGAGTTGGGGCCTACAATGAGCAGTTCTTC
.	.	TRBV14	TRBJ2-5	CASSQGTGEETQYF	TGTGCCAGCAGCCAAGGGACGGGAGAAGAGACCCAGTACTTC
.	TRBD2	TRBV5-1	TRBJ2-5	CASSGRVRTSGRDETQYF	TGCGCCAGCAGCGGTAGGGTGAGGACTAGCGGGAGGGACGAGACCCAGTACTTC
.	.	TRBV15	TRBJ1-5	CATSRDFDQPQHF	TGTGCCACCAGCAGAGATTTCGATCAGCCCCAGCATTTT
.	TRBD2	TRBV5-4	TRBJ2-7	CASSAGGGRGSYEQYF	TGTGCCAGCAGCGCCGGGGGGGGGAGAGGCTCCTACGAGCAGTACTTC
few	TRBD1	TRBV6-5	TRBJ1-2	CASSPDRVGGYTF	TGTGCCAGCAGTCCCGACAGGGTTGGTGGCTACACCTTC
.	TRBD2	TRBV15	TRBJ2-1	CATSRDLTSGRANEQFF	TGTGCCACCAGCAGAGATCTAACTAGCGGGAGGGCGAATGAGCAGTTCTTC
.	.	TRBV19	TRBJ2-7	CASSTRFSYEQYF	TGTGCCAGTAGTACCAGGTTCTCCTACGAGCAGTACTTC
.	TRBD1	TRBV6-5	TRBJ1-5	CASSERQGYQPQHF	TGTGCCAGCAGTGAAAGACAGGGGTATCAGCCCCAGCATTTT
.	TRBD1	TRBV7-6	TRBJ1-1	CASRSGTGISNTEAFF	TGTGCCAGCAGATCCGGGACAGGGATCTCGAACACTGAAGCTTTCTTT
.	TRBD2	TRBV30	TRBJ2-1	CAWYRLAGTNEQFF	TGTGCCTGGTACCGCCTAGCGGGAACTAATGAGCAGTTCTTC
once	.	TRBV5-6	TRBJ1-1	CAGQQLGRGPDTEAFF	TGTGCCGGCCAGCAGCTTGGCCGGGGTCCTGACACTGAAGCTTTCTTT
.	TRBD2	TRBV6-4	TRBJ2-1	CASSIAGGRNEQFF	TGTGCCAGCAGCATAGCGGGAGGCCGGAATGAGCAGTTCTTC
.	.	TRBV15	TRBJ2-1	CATTRGPGEGYNEQFF	TGTGCCACCACCAGAGGGCCAGGGGAAGGATACAATGAGCAGTTCTTC
.	.	TRBV7-2	TRBJ2-7	CASSLAAQGGEQYF	TGTGCCAGCAGCTTAGCGGCACAGGGTGGGGAGCAGTACTTC
.	.	TRBV9	TRBJ1-6	CASSVEQGNSPLHF	TGTGCCAGCAGCGTAGAGCAGGGGAATTCACCCCTCCACTTT
.	.	TRBV28	TRBJ1-1	CASIRDGVEAFF	TGTGCCAGTATCCGCGACGGGGTAGAGGCTTTCTTT
.	.	TRBV25-1	TRBJ1-4	CASSEFQGSSEKLFF	TGTGCCAGCAGTGAATTTCAGGGATCGAGTGAAAAACTGTTTTTT
.	.	TRBV5-6	TRBJ2-1	CASSSQAGGMTYNEQFF	TGTGCCAGCAGCTCACAAGCTGGAGGGATGACCTACAATGAGCAGTTCTTC
.	.	TRBV7-6	TRBJ1-1	CASSPVRGIAFF	TGTGCCAGCAGTCCGGTTAGGGGGATAGCTTTCTTT
.	.	TRBV4-2	TRBJ2-6	CASSQVGGPLSGANVLTF	TGTGCCAGCAGCCAAGTTGGCGGGCCGCTCTCTGGGGCCAACGTCCTGACTTTC
.	TRBD2	TRBV4-3	TRBJ2-1	CASSQDLERGVGGEQFF	TGCGCCAGCAGCCAAGATCTTGAACGGGGGGTGGGTGGTGAGCAGTTCTTC
.	TRBD2	TRBV19	TRBJ2-7	CATSLGRGRYEQYF	TGTGCCACGTCTCTGGGGAGGGGAAGGTACGAGCAGTACTTC
once	TRBD2	TRBV6-5	TRBJ2-7	CASRTGLAGPEQYF	TGTGCCAGCAGGACTGGACTAGCGGGTCCCGAGCAGTACTTC
.	.	TRBV30	TRBJ2-7	CAWSGTGWWDEQYF	TGTGCCTGGAGTGGAACAGGGTGGTGGGACGAGCAGTACTTC
once	.	TRBV28	TRBJ2-7	CASQGRRRGNLLEQYF	TGTGCCAGCCAAGGAAGGCGGCGGGGAAACCTACTCGAGCAGTACTTC
once	TRBD2	TRBV7-2	TRBJ2-7	CASSSSHPSGSSEQYF	TGTGCCAGCAGCTCATCGCACCCTAGCGGGAGCTCCGAGCAGTACTTC
.	.	TRBV11-2	TRBJ2-3	CASSPGERESTDTQYF	TGTGCCAGCAGTCCCGGTGAGAGGGAAAGCACAGATACGCAGTATTTT
.	.	TRBV5-6	TRBJ1-4	CASSLSRNEKLFF	TGTGCCAGCAGCTTGTCGCGTAATGAAAAACTGTTTTTT
.	TRBD2	TRBV27	TRBJ2-3	CASRVAGIEDTQYF	TGTGCCAGCAGGGTAGCGGGAATAGAAGATACGCAGTATTTT
.	TRBD1	TRBV19	TRBJ1-2	CASSTGTAPEGGYTF	TGTGCCAGTAGTACCGGGACAGCGCCCGAGGGGGGCTACACCTTC